This T cell receptor (beta chain) is drawn from a study of T cells after yellow fever vaccination. In the study overall: SMART-Seq v4 Ultra Low Input prepared libraries from low-cell fractions.

This clonotype was counted ten times or more. Its antigen is as yet unknown. UMIs were added to TCR cDNA along with a universal primer site when it was made by 5'RACE template switching. Using its own MiXCR run on the 5' RACE reads, TCRdb lists one record per CDR3 protein. Of 310,000 or so distinct CDR3 sequences in the sample, roughly 3.5% were seen once. The study, taken as a whole, reports: Booster samples showed a return of most primary-vaccination clones (roughly 96% CD4, about 87% CD8).

This CDR3 is 14 amino acids long. The V and J ends lost 5 bases and 15 bases, in that order; junction bases with no gene match: 15. The source is a man between 18 and 29 years old who received the YFV17D yellow fever vaccine. The chain combines TRBV12-3 or TRBV12-4 with TRBJ2-1, with 8 positions matching TRBD2. Here the sequenced sample was PBMCs, taken on the day of the yellow fever booster vaccination. Here the CDR3 DNA reads TGTGCCAGCAGTGCCCACGGGGCGGGGGGTTCCGGGTTCTTC. Encoded protein: CASSAHGAGGSGFF.